The 13 T cell receptor beta chains in this list originate from one sample, sequenced in a study of T-cell memory formation after mild COVID-19. TCRdb re-called the 5' RACE reads with MiXCR, one entry per CDR3 protein. The table lists under 250,000 distinct CDR3 sequences, approximately 15% of them singletons. The sample was PBMCs or a T cell subset sorted from them (not recorded which). These receptors all stem from an adult woman who had mild COVID-19 (a few samples of this study predate the infection). Cell type and time point are not known.

This clonotype was recorded at least ten times. The V call is TRBV5-1, the J call TRBJ2-6, with 8 bases aligning to TRBD1. From germline, CDR1 is SGHRS and CDR2 YFSETQ. This CDR3 has 17 residues. With 0 bases clipped from V and 2 bases from J, the junction kept 4 bases outside the gene matches. The CDR3 loop is CASSLGDRLAGANVLTF. In DNA, the CDR3 is TGCGCCAGCAGCTTGGGGGACAGGTTAGCTGGGGCCAACGTCCTGACTTTC.

The sample holds a few counts of this clonotype. The V call is TRBV7-8, the J call TRBJ1-1, with a weak D call TRBD1 (6 bases). Germline loops: CDR1 SGHVS, CDR2 FQNEAQ. V was clipped by 4 bases and J by 3 bases, with 15 bases between them. This CDR3 contains 15 residues. The CDR3 bases are TGTGCCAGCAGCTCAGCGCTGGGGGGGCACACTGAAGCTTTCTTT. Its translation: CASSSALGGHTEAFF.

This clonotype was counted between two and nine times. The rearrangement links TRBV24-1 to TRBJ2-3, with D maybe TRBD2 (5 bases). Trimming removed 2 bases from V and 3 bases from J, with 11 bases in between. The CDR3 contains 15 residues. The V gene's germline CDR1 is KGHDR and CDR2 SFDVKD. The CDR3 protein is CATSDWAGVTDTQYF. The CDR3 bases are TGTGCCACCAGTGATTGGGCGGGTGTAACAGATACGCAGTATTTT.

This clonotype appeared a few times. The chain is built from TRBV10-3 and TRBJ2-3; 12 bases map to TRBD2. The trim removed 6 bases at V and 5 bases at J, leaving 9 bases unmatched. The germline V gene encodes CDR1 ENHRY and CDR2 SYGVKD. The CDR3 is 16 amino acids. In nucleotides, the CDR3 is TGTGCCATCAGCGACAGGACTAGCGGGACGCTAGATACGCAGTATTTT. Residues: CAISDRTSGTLDTQYF.

The chain has TRBV7-2 and TRBJ1-2; D gene ambiguous. Germline values: CDR1 SGHTA, CDR2 FQGNSA. This CDR3 contains 14 residues. Trimming stripped 5 bases from V and 4 bases from J, with 14 bases between. This CDR3 reads CASSREIIGYGYTF. CDR3 sequence (DNA): TGTGCCAGCAGCCGAGAGATAATTGGCTATGGCTACACCTTC.

This clonotype was seen a handful of times. V is TRBV4-2 and J is TRBJ2-2; tentative D call: TRBD2 (6 bases). The CDR3 is 16 residues long. Germline V gives CDR1 LGHNA, CDR2 YNFKEQ. V lost 4 bases, J lost 1 base, and 13 bases lay in between. Here the CDR3 DNA reads TGTGCCAGCAGCCCCTGGGGGGAGGAGAACACCGGGGAGCTGTTTTTT. This translates into CASSPWGEENTGELFF.

The chain joins TRBV5-1 to TRBJ2-3, with TRBD2 matching 9 bases. Germline CDR1 SGHRS, CDR2 YFSETQ. CDR3 length: 16 amino acids. The V gene end was trimmed by 1 base and the J gene end by 1 base; junction bases not matched to a gene: 4. The CDR3 DNA reads as TGCGCCAGCAGCTTGCAGCGGGGGGCCCGCACAGATACGCAGTATTTT. Protein: CASSLQRGARTDTQYF.

This sequence joins TRBV4-3 and TRBJ1-5; D may be TRBD1 (6 bases). Per the germline V gene, CDR1 is LGHNA and CDR2 is YSLEER. This CDR3 is 13 amino acids long. Trimming took off 3 bases at V and 6 bases at J, with 9 bases between the two ends. CDR3 residues: CASSQARGQPQHF. CDR3 DNA: TGCGCCAGCAGCCAGGCCAGGGGTCAGCCCCAGCATTTT.

The chain links TRBV5-1 to TRBJ1-3; D is uncertain. V gave up 4 bases and J gave up 0 bases, with 8 bases separating them. Germline V lookup: CDR1 SGHRS, CDR2 YFSETQ. This CDR3 is 14 amino acids long. The CDR3 DNA follows: TGCGCCAGCAGCCTCGCAGCCTCTGGAAACACCATATATTTT. Protein: CASSLAASGNTIYF.

This clonotype was seen a handful of times. This chain links TRBV7-2 with TRBJ2-1; D uncertain. This CDR3 has 13 residues. Per the germline V gene, CDR1 is SGHTA and CDR2 is FQGNSA. Trimming pared 8 bases from V and 1 base from J, leaving 9 bases between. The CDR3: CASGGGSYNEQFF. CDR3 bases: TGTGCCAGCGGTGGTGGATCCTACAATGAGCAGTTCTTC. Using reference TRBV7-2 and TRBJ2-1 for the parts outside the CDR3, the full variable domain is GAGVSQSPSNKVTEKGKDVELRCDPISGHTALYWYRQSLGQGLEFLIYFQGNSAPDKSGLPSDRFSAERTGGSVSTLTIQRTQQEDSAVYLCASGGGSYNEQFFGPGTRLTVL.

At least ten counts were recorded for this clonotype. This rearrangement joins TRBV29-1 to TRBJ2-5; 8 bases fit TRBD2. The CDR3 runs to 12 residues. Trimming cost V 6 bases and J 5 bases; bases outside gene matches: 5. CDR1 is SQVTM, CDR2 ANQGSEA, per germline. This CDR3 reads CSVGLAGETQYF. CDR3 sequence (DNA): TGCAGCGTCGGACTAGCAGGCGAGACCCAGTACTTC.

This clonotype was counted a single time. The chain links TRBV20-1 to TRBJ1-3, with 12 bases fitting TRBD1. Germline lookup yields CDR1 DFQATT and CDR2 SNEGSKA (reference sequence). Trimming at V came to 5 bases and at J to 4 bases, leaving 6 bases not matched to a gene. CDR3 size: 15 residues. This CDR3 reads CSASGQGAIGNTIYF. The CDR3, as DNA: TGCAGTGCTTCGGGACAGGGGGCGATCGGAAACACCATATATTTT.

A few counts support this clonotype. The chain uses TRBV24-1 and TRBJ1-2; 7 bases agree with TRBD1. CDR3 size: 12 residues. With V trimmed by 12 bases and J by 4 bases, 7 bases remained unmatched. Germline assignment: CDR1 KGHDR and CDR2 SFDVKD. Here the CDR3 reads CASGTDLYGYTF. CDR3 DNA sequence: TGTGCCTCCGGGACAGACCTCTATGGCTACACCTTC.